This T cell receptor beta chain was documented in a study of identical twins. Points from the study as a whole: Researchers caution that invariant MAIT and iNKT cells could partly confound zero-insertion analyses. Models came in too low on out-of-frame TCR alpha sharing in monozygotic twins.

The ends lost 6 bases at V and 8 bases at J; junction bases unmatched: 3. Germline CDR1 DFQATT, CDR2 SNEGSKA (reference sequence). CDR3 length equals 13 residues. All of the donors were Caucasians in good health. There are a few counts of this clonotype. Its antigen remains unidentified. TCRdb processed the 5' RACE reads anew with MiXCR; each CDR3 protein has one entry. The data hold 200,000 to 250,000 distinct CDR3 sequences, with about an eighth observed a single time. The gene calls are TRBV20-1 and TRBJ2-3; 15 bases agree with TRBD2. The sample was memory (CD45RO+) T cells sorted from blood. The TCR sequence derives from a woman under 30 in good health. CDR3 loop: CSAGTSGGTTQYF. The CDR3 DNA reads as TGCAGTGCGGGGACTAGCGGGGGGACTACGCAGTATTTT.